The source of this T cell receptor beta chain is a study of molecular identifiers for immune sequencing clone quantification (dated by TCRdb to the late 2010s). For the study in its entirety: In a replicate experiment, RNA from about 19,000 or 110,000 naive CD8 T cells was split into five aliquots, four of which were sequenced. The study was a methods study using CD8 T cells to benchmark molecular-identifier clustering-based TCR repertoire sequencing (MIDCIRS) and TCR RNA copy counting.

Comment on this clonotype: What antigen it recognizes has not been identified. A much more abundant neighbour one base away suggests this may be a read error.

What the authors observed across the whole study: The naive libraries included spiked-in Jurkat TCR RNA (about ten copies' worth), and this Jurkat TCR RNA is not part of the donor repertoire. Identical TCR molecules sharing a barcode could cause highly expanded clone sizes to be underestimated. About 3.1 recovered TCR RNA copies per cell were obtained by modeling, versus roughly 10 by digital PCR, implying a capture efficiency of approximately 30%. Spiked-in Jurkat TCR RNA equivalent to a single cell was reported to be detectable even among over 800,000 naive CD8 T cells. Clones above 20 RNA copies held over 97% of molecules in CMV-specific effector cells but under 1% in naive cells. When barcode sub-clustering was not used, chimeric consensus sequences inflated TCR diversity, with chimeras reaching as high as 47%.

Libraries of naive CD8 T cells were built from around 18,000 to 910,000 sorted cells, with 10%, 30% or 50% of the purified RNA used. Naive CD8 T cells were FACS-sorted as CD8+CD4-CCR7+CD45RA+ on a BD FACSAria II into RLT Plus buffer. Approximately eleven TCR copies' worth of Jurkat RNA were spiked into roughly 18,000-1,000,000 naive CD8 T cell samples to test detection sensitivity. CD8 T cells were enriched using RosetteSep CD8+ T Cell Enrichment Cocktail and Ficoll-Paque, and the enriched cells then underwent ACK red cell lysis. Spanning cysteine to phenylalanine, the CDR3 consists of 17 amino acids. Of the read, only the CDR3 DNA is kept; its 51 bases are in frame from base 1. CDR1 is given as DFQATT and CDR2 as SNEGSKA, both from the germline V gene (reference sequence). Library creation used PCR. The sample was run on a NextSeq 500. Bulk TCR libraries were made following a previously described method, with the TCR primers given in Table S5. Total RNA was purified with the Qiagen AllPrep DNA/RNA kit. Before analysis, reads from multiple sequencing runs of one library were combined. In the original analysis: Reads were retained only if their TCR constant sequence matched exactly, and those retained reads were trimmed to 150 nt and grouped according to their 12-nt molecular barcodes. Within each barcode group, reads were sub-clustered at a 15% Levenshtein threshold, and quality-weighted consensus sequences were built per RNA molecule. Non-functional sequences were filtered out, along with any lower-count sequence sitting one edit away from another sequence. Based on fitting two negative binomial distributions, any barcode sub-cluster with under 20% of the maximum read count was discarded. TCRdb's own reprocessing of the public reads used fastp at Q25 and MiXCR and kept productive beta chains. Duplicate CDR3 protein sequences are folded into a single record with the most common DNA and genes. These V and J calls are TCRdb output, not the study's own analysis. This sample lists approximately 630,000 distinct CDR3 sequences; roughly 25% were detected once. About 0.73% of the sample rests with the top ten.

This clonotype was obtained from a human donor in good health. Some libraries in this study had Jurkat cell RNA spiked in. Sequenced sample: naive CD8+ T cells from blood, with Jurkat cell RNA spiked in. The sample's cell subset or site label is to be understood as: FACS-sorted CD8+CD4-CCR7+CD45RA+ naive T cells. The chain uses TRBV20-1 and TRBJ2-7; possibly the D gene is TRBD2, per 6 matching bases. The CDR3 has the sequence CSARVDGGLSGPLEQHF. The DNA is TGCAGTGCTAGAGTGGACGGCGGACTAAGCGGGCCCCTCGAGCAGCACTTC.